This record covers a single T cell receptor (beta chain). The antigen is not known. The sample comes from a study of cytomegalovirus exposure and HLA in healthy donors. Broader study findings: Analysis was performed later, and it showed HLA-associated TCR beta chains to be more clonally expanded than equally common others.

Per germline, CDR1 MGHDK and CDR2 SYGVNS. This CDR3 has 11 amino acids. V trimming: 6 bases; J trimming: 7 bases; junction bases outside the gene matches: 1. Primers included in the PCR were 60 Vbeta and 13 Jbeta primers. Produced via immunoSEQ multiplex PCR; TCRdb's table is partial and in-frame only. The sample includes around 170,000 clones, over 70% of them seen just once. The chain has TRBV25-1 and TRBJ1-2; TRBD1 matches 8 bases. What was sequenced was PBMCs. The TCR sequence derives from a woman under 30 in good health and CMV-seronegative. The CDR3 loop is CASSRGPGYTF. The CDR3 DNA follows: TGTGCCAGCAGCAGGGGGCCTGGCTACACCTTC.